The sequence of this T cell receptor beta chain was determined in a study of glioma-infiltrating T cells. Study findings and constraints: A blood CDR3 motif signature was depleted in highly divergent patients. Above-expected tissue-blood divergence occurred in all gliomas, most in low-grade ones.

Germline loops: CDR1 SGHNT, CDR2 YYREEE (reference sequence). The V gene lost 3 bases and the J gene lost 6 bases, with 12 bases spanning the gap. The CDR3 loop spans 14 amino acids. The iRepertoire nested amplicon-rescue multiplex PCR amplified TCR alpha and beta CDR3s from RNA. TCRdb processed the multiplex PCR reads anew with MiXCR; each CDR3 protein has one entry. The data show more than 300,000 distinct CDR3 sequences, with roughly two fifths seen just once and around 12% held by the top ten. To note about this clonotype: Its target is not known.

Sequencing was performed on glioma tissue, nonneoplastic brain tissue, or PBMCs (not recorded which). This clonotype was sampled from a human donor with low-grade glioma or glioblastoma, undergoing nonglioma brain surgery, or in good health (not recorded which). The chain uses TRBV5-4 and TRBJ2-2, with a tentative D call TRBD1 (5 bases). CDR3 coding DNA: TGTGCCAGCAGCTCCTTCGCAGGGCCCGGGGAGCTGTTTTTT. Translation gives CASSSFAGPGELFF.